This T cell receptor (beta chain) derives from a study of T cell repertoires in cytomegalovirus infection. At the level of the study: Both CMV infection and a matching HLA type were indicated by public TCR beta signatures.

Details on this clonotype: Its antigen is undetermined. A much larger clone is a single base away; this may be a read error.

Findings and caveats of the study: The ex vivo response was dominated by HLA-C-restricted CMV-specific TCR beta clonotypes.

One entry per CDR3 protein, called by TCRdb with MiXCR from the reads. The table records about 830,000 distinct CDR3 sequences, approximately 30% of them present only once. Germline V gene sequence: CDR1 SGHTA, CDR2 FQGNSA. The CDR3 runs 17 residues. Trimming cost V 1 base and J 3 bases, with 16 bases left between them. The source of this sequence is a human donor in good health (CMV status not recorded). Some clones in this sample may be carry-over from other donors' samples. Sequenced here: cultured CD8+ T cells from PBMCs, sampled from culture after CMV antigen stimulation. This chain connects TRBV7-2 to TRBJ1-5; D uncertain. CDR3 loop: CASSLETLLDPNQPQHF. CDR3 DNA sequence: TGTGCCAGCAGCTTAGAGACCCTCTTGGACCCCAATCAGCCCCAGCATTTT.